This TCR beta chain came from a study of T cells in Graves' hyperthyroidism and ophthalmopathy (dated by TCRdb to about 2019). In the study overall: Peripheral blood was collected at initial diagnosis, before any treatment. TCR Vbeta CDR3 sequencing of 120 to 150 peripheral blood samples (about 45 ophthalmopathy, roughly 74 hyperthyroidism and some 17 progressor patients) is reported in the paper. Once sampling was done, hyperthyroidism patients were given methimazole at a starting dose of 30 mg daily, whereas ophthalmopathy patients were given high-dose intravenous methylprednisolone. The study also compared thyroid tissue and blood T-cell repertoires from about 6 Graves' hyperthyroidism patients. A discovery cohort of about 96 patients, 43 with Graves' ophthalmopathy and 57 with stable Graves' hyperthyroidism, was used to find distinguishing TCR V-J signatures. Whether ophthalmopathy could be predicted prospectively was tested in an independent validation cohort made up of 18 to 20 hyperthyroidism patients plus 17 patients who later progressed to ophthalmopathy. The 95 to 100 discovery patients were randomly split 7:3 into training and test sets.

The TCR beta CDR3 regions were amplified from RNA transcripts. A first-round RT-PCR of the TCR CDR3 used the HTBI primer set with the Qiagen OneStep RT-PCR kit. A second multiplex PCR round built the libraries, followed by size selection and purification. The libraries were sequenced on an Illumina HiSeq2000 using paired-end 100 bp reads. Concerning the study's data processing: SOAPnuke was used to process the raw data, with reads discarded if the reads contained adapters or uncalled bases, had a mean Phred below 15, or lacked an exact constant-primer or identifier match. High-quality paired reads were merged with COPE v1.2.5, and unique nucleotide sequences were defined as clonotypes. Clonotypes were aligned to IMGT TRBV, TRBD and TRBJ reference segments using MiTCR v1.1. Only V-J combinations with frequency above 0.0001, covering approximately 99% of repertoires, were analysed. The TCS score was defined as F50 (clonal expansion) divided by E x V (chaos), with BLOSUM62-based TCRdist calculated between CDR3 peptides within each V-J. Welch's t-statistics and random forest reduced roughly 530 V-J features to roughly 13, which were used in a naive Bayes classifier (R e1071). The public reads were run again by TCRdb, first through fastp at Q25 and then through MiXCR, and only productive beta chains were kept. Merged by CDR3 protein, the rows form single entries marked with the most common genes and DNA. TCRdb, not the original authors, processed these V and J calls. In this sample the table shows some 620,000 distinct CDR3 sequences, 15% to 20% of which occur a single time. The ten top clones hold 3.8% of the sample.

The table lists this clonotype with many counts. Its target antigen remains unknown. No base quality values were provided; no much bigger clone lies one nucleotide off. The CDR3, cysteine through phenylalanine, is 14 amino acids long. Only the CDR3 region is kept as DNA, spanning 42 bases read in frame from base 1. CDR1 and CDR2 (SGHRS, YFSETQ) derive from the germline V gene. Deletion took 0 bases off V and 1 base off J, with a span of 8 bases between the germline ends. General study outcomes and caveats: No statistical method was used to fix the sample size in advance, and group allocation was not hidden from the investigators. In validation, progression to ophthalmopathy was predicted by the model with about 70% sensitivity and 72% to 85% specificity, a median of approximately 6.5 months before onset. A model built on a 13 V-J signature distinguished ophthalmopathy from stable hyperthyroidism, reaching 87.88% sensitivity and around 81% specificity in cross-validation and 80%/75% in testing. Blood samples also contained most of the expanded thyroid clonotypes (frequency above 0.001), which suggests that blood repertoires may reflect thyroid immune responses.

Stable Graves' hyperthyroidism was defined as no progression to ophthalmopathy during 18 months of follow-up. Hyperthyroidism patients were newly diagnosed, with disease duration under 2 months, and aged 18 to 65 years. Patients with uncontrolled infections, other autoimmune diseases, pregnancy or lactation were excluded. Diagnoses relied on clinical symptoms, serum thyroxine and TRAb, thyroid ultrasound and orbital computed tomography. PBMCs were separated from over 9 ml of fresh peripheral blood using Ficoll-Paque density gradient centrifugation. Total RNA was extracted with Trizol reagent, and quality was checked on an Agilent 2100 Bioanalyzer.

The chain is assembled from TRBV5-1 and TRBJ2-7, with the D segment identity uncertain. This receptor was obtained from a woman younger than 45 with Graves' hyperthyroidism. Sequences were obtained from blood. This receptor has the CDR3 CASSLVLGSYEQYF. The DNA is TGCGCCAGCAGCTTGGTTCTGGGATCCTACGAGCAGTACTTC. The full variable domain, completed from the reference TRBV5-1 and TRBJ2-7 proteins outside the CDR3, reads KAGVTQTPRYLIKTRGQQVTLSCSPISGHRSVSWYQQTPGQGLQFLFEYFSETQRNKGNFPGRFSGRQFSNSRSEMNVSTLELGDSALYLCASSLVLGSYEQYFGPGTRLTVT.